This entry describes one T cell receptor beta chain. The CDR3 totals 14 residues. V gave up 1 base and J gave up 6 bases, with 10 bases separating them. Germline V lookup: CDR1 MGHRA, CDR2 YSYEKL. The data derive from a study of blood T cell repertoires in COVID-19. Overall study: In each case, the material was cDNA or gDNA derived from T cells, B-cell-depleted T cells, or PBMCs.

Authors' methods: Reference gene primer amplification gave estimated nucleated cell counts. The method was immunoSEQ multiplex PCR; TCRdb's version includes in-frame clones alone and lacks a portion of them. D and trimming were read from the DNA, whereas the V and J calls and clone size are those reported in that table. The sample holds about 81,000 clones, about 71% seen once. The source is a woman in her forties or fifties with acute or convalescent COVID-19. V is TRBV4-1 and J is TRBJ1-5; no reliable D call. Sequencing used peripheral blood. The CDR3 is CASSQGMVSQPQHF. DNA of the CDR3: TGCGCCAGCAGCCAAGGAATGGTTAGTCAGCCCCAGCATTTT.